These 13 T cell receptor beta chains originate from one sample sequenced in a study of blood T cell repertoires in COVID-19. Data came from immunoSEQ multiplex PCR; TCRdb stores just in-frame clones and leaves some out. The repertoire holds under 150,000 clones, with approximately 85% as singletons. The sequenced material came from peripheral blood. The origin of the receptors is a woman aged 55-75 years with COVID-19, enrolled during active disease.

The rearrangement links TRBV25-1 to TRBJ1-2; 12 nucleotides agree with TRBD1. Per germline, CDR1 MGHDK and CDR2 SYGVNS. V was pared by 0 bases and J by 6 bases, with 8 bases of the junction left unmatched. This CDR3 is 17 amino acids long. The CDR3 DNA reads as TGTGCCAGCAGTGAATATGGGACAGGGGGCAAAAAGGATGGCTACACCTTC. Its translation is CASSEYGTGGKKDGYTF.

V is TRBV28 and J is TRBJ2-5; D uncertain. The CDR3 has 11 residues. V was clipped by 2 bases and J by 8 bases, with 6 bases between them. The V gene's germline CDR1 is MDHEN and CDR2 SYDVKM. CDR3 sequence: CASSLQKTQYF. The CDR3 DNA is TGTGCCAGCAGTTTACAGAAAACCCAGTACTTC.

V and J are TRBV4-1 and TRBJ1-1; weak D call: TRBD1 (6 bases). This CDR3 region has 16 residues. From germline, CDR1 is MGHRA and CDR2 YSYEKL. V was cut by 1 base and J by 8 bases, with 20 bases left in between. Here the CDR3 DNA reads TGCGCCAGCAGCCAAGCGCAAGGTTCGGGGGGGCAAGAAGCTTTCTTT. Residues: CASSQAQGSGGQEAFF.

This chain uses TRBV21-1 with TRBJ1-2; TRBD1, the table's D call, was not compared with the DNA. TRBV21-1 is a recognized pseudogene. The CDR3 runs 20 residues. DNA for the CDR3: TGTGCCAGCAGCGAGATCCTCAGGAGGGACAGGGGAAGAGTTATTAATGGCTACACCTTC. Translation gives CASSEILRRDRGRVINGYTF.

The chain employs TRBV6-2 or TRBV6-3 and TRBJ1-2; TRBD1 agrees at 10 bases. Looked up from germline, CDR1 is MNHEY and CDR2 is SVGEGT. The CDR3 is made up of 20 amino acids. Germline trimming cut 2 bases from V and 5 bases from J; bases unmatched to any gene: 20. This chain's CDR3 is CASSYRGRQGALFQLYGYTF. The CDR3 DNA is TGTGCCAGCAGTTACCGGGGACGACAGGGGGCCTTATTTCAGTTATATGGCTACACCTTC.

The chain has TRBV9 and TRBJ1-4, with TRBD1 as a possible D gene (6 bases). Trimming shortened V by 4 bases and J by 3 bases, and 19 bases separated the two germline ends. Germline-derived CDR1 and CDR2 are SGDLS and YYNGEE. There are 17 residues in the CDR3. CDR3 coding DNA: TGTGCCAGCAGCCCTGGACAGCTGAGCGGGGCTAATGAAAAACTGTTTTTT. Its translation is CASSPGQLSGANEKLFF.

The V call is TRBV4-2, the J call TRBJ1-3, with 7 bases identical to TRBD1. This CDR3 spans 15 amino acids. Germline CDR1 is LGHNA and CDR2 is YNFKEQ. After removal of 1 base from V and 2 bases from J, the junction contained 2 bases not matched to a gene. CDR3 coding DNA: TGTGCCAGCAGCCAAGTAACAGGGGCTGGAAACACCATATATTTT. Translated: CASSQVTGAGNTIYF.

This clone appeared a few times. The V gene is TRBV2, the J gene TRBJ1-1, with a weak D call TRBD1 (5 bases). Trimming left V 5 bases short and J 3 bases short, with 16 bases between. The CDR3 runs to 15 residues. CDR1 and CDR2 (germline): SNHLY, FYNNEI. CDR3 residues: CASSSGTRGYTEAFF. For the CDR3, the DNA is TGTGCCAGCAGTTCCGGAACTCGGGGGTACACTGAAGCTTTCTTT. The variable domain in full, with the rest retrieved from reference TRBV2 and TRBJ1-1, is EPEVTQTPSHQVTQMGQEVILRCVPISNHLYFYWYRQILGQKVEFLVSFYNNEISEKSEIFDDQFSVERPDGSNFTLKIRSTKLEDSAMYFCASSSGTRGYTEAFFGQGTRLTVV.

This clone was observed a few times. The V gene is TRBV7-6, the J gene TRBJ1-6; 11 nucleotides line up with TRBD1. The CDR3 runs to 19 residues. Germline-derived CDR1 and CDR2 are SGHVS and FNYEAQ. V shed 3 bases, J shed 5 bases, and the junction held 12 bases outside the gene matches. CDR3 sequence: CASSLTRGQGDYDNSPLHF. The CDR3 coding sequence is TGTGCCAGCAGCTTGACCCGGGGACAGGGGGATTACGATAATTCACCCCTCCACTTT.

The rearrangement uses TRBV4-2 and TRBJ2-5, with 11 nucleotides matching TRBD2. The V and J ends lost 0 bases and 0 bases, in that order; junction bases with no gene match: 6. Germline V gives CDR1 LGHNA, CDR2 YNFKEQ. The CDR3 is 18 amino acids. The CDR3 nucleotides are TGTGCCAGCAGCCAAGAGGTAGCGGGGGGGCCGTACCAAGAGACCCAGTACTTC. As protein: CASSQEVAGGPYQETQYF.

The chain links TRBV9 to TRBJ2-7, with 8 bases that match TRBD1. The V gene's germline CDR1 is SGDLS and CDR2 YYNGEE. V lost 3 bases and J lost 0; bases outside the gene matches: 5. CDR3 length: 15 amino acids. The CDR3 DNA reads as TGTGCCAGCAGCGCAGGACAGGGATCCTCCTACGAGCAGTACTTC. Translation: CASSAGQGSSYEQYF.

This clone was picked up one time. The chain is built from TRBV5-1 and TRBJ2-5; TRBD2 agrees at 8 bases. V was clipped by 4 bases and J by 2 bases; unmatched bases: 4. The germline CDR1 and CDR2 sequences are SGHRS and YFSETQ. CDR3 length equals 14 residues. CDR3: CASSPGTRQETQYF. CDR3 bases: TGCGCCAGCAGCCCGGGGACTAGACAAGAGACCCAGTACTTC. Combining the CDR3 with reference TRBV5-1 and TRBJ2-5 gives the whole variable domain KAGVTQTPRYLIKTRGQQVTLSCSPISGHRSVSWYQQTPGQGLQFLFEYFSETQRNKGNFPGRFSGRQFSNSRSEMNVSTLELGDSALYLCASSPGTRQETQYFGPGTRLLVL.

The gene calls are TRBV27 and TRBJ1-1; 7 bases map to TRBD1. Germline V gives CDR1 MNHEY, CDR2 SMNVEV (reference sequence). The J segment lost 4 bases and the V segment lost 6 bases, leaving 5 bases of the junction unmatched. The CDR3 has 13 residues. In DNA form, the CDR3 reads TGTGCCAGCAGCCAAGGGACAGCCACTGAAGCTTTCTTT. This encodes CASSQGTATEAFF.